Included here is one T cell receptor beta chain sequence, with context. This sample is part of a study of blood T cell repertoires in COVID-19. At the level of the study: Collection of acute and convalescent COVID-19 samples took place in the United States, Italy and Spain. The cDNA or gDNA used as material had been derived from T cells, B-cell-depleted T cells, or PBMCs.

Original handling: How many nucleated cells were present was estimated from reference gene primer amplification. Only in-frame clones appear in the TCRdb table, and some are missing; sequencing was by immunoSEQ multiplex PCR. V, J and clone size derive from that table, while D and trimming were established from the DNA sequence. This sample has a few hundred thousand clones, with around nine tenths found just once. Germline V gives CDR1 MGHRA, CDR2 YSYEKL. Trimming pared 3 bases from V and 4 bases from J, leaving 15 bases between. The CDR3 consists of 15 residues. The TCR comes from a woman aged 55-70 years with acute or convalescent COVID-19. The chain has TRBV4-1 and TRBJ1-2; possibly TRBD1 for D (6 bases). The specimen sequenced was peripheral blood. The CDR3 nucleotides are TGCGCCAGCAGCCAGGACAGCCGCCCCTCCTATGGCTACACCTTC. It encodes CASSQDSRPSYGYTF.